Shown below are 13 T cell receptor beta chains from a single sample sequenced in a study of a mutant IDH1 vaccine in newly diagnosed glioma. Antigen specificity for these receptors is unknown. The table came from immunoSEQ multiplex PCR; TCRdb's copy has only in-frame clones and leaves some out. Here the sample spans tens of thousands of clones, 70% to 85% being singletons. Indicated time point: week 11, during vaccination. In the vaccine, a single dose held 300 ug of the mutant IDH1 20-mer peptide, along with topical imiquimod. Here the sequenced sample was PBMCs, taken from a glioma patient whose treatment included an IDH1 peptide vaccine. These TCRs come from a man in his forties or fifties with glioma.

The sample holds a few counts of this clone. J is TRBJ2-7 and V is TRBV6-6, with D possibly being TRBD1 or TRBD2 (5 bases each). Germline-derived CDR1 and CDR2 are MNHNY and SVGAGI (reference sequence). CDR3 length: 13 amino acids. V was clipped by 3 bases and J by 4 bases, with 10 bases between them. Written as DNA, the CDR3 is TGTGCCAGCAGTTATCGGGACGCTTACGAGCAGTACTTC. Amino acids: CASSYRDAYEQYF.

The chain has TRBV10-3 and TRBJ2-1, with D hard to call. Trimming removed 8 bases from V and 6 bases from J, with 8 bases in between. CDR3 length: 11 residues. Per the germline V gene, CDR1 is ENHRY and CDR2 is SYGVKD. CDR3 region: CAISTGNEQFF. Here the CDR3 DNA reads TGTGCCATCTCGACCGGCAATGAGCAGTTCTTC.

The chain links TRBV19 to TRBJ1-2, with D possibly matching TRBD1 (6 bases). This CDR3 is 13 amino acids long. Germline CDR1 LNHDA, CDR2 SQIVND (reference sequence). Between the trimmed V and J ends, which lost 0 bases and 8 bases, there was a span of 10 bases. The CDR3 sequence: CASSIDRGRGYTF. CDR3 bases: TGTGCCAGTAGTATAGACAGGGGACGAGGCTACACCTTC.

V gene TRBV19 combines with J gene TRBJ1-2; a weak D match, TRBD1 (5 bases). This CDR3 contains 15 residues. Between the trimmed V and J ends, which lost 4 bases and 2 bases, there was a span of 14 bases. The germline V gene has CDR1 LNHDA and CDR2 SQIVND (reference sequence). The CDR3 DNA reads TGTGCCAGTAGTACCGTCACAGGAGGGAACTATGGCTACACCTTC. Protein product: CASSTVTGGNYGYTF.

The chain recombines TRBV2 with TRBJ1-5; D unclear. V lost 8 bases, J lost 0 bases, and 14 bases lay in between. The CDR3 runs to 15 residues. CDR1 SNHLY and CDR2 FYNNEI come from the germline V gene. The CDR3 region has the DNA TGTGCCAGCTCTGTATCGACCGTTAGCAATCAGCCCCAGCATTTT. Translated, it gives CASSVSTVSNQPQHF.

The rearrangement uses TRBV19 and TRBJ1-5; no definite D call. The CDR3 totals 12 residues. Germline CDR1 is LNHDA and CDR2 is SQIVND (reference sequence). The ends were cut back, 5 bases at V and 1 base at J, with 3 bases in the middle. The CDR3 sequence: CASSGSNQPQHF. CDR3 DNA: TGTGCCAGTAGTGGGAGCAATCAGCCCCAGCATTTT.

This chain links TRBV6-5 with TRBJ2-7; 7 nucleotides match TRBD2. The CDR3 is 13 amino acids. V trimming: 6 bases; J trimming: 3 bases; junction bases outside the gene matches: 5. Germline V gene lookup returns CDR1 MNHEY and CDR2 SVGAGI. CDR3: CASRQRDGYEQYF. The CDR3 DNA follows: TGTGCCAGCAGACAGCGGGACGGCTACGAGCAGTACTTC.

This chain links TRBV19 with TRBJ2-5, with 12 bases identical to TRBD2. This CDR3 comprises 16 residues. The V gene end was trimmed by 1 base and the J gene end by 4 bases; junction bases not matched to a gene: 4. Germline values: CDR1 LNHDA, CDR2 SQIVND (reference sequence). The CDR3 sequence: CASSIAGTSGRETQYF. CDR3 nucleotides: TGTGCCAGTAGTATAGCCGGGACTAGCGGGCGAGAGACCCAGTACTTC.

The chain carries TRBV5-1 and TRBJ1-4; perhaps TRBD1 as D (5 bases). The CDR3 contains 15 residues. Germline CDR1 reads SGHRS; CDR2 reads YFSETQ. V gave up 4 bases and J gave up 7 bases, with 17 bases separating them. CDR3 DNA sequence: TGCGCCAGCAGCCCCCGGGGGGGTGATGTTGAAAAACTGTTTTTT. This codes for CASSPRGGDVEKLFF.

This clone was seen a few times. This chain links TRBV5-4 with TRBJ2-7, with D perhaps matching TRBD1 or TRBD2 (6 bases each). Trimming stripped 4 bases from V and 4 bases from J, with 15 bases between. The CDR3 extends over 14 amino acids. The germline CDR1 and CDR2 sequences are SGHNT and YYREEE (reference sequence). As DNA, the CDR3 is TGTGCCAGCAGCCGGGGGCCAGCAGGGTACGAGCAGTACTTC. Translated, it gives CASSRGPAGYEQYF.

J is TRBJ2-7 and V is TRBV7-9, with 16 positions matching TRBD2. This CDR3 is built from 17 residues. V lost 5 bases to trimming and J lost 1 base; unmatched junction nucleotides: 5. Germline V lookup: CDR1 SEHNR, CDR2 FQNEAQ (reference sequence). Here the CDR3 DNA reads TGTGCCAGCAGCGGGACTAGCGGGAGGGAAATATCCTACGAGCAGTACGTC. It yields the protein CASSGTSGREISYEQYV.

The CDR3 protein is CASSDKPGDRDNEQFF. DNA of the CDR3: TGTGCCAGCAGTGACAAGCCCGGGGACCGGGACAATGAGCAGTTCTTC. The chain links TRBV6-4 to TRBJ2-1, with D possibly being TRBD1 or TRBD2 (5 bases each). Germline V CDR1 and CDR2: MRHNA, SNTAGT. CDR3 size: 16 residues. V lost 2 bases, J lost 5 bases, and 16 bases lay in between.

The CDR3 DNA sequence: TGCGCCAGCAGTGGGGTCACAGATACGCAGTATTTT. It is translated as CASSGVTDTQYF. The gene calls are TRBV10-1 and TRBJ2-3; D remains ambiguous. Germline V CDR1 and CDR2: WNHNN, SYGVQD (reference sequence). V gave up 4 bases and J gave up 2 bases, with 4 bases separating them. The CDR3 length is 12 residues.